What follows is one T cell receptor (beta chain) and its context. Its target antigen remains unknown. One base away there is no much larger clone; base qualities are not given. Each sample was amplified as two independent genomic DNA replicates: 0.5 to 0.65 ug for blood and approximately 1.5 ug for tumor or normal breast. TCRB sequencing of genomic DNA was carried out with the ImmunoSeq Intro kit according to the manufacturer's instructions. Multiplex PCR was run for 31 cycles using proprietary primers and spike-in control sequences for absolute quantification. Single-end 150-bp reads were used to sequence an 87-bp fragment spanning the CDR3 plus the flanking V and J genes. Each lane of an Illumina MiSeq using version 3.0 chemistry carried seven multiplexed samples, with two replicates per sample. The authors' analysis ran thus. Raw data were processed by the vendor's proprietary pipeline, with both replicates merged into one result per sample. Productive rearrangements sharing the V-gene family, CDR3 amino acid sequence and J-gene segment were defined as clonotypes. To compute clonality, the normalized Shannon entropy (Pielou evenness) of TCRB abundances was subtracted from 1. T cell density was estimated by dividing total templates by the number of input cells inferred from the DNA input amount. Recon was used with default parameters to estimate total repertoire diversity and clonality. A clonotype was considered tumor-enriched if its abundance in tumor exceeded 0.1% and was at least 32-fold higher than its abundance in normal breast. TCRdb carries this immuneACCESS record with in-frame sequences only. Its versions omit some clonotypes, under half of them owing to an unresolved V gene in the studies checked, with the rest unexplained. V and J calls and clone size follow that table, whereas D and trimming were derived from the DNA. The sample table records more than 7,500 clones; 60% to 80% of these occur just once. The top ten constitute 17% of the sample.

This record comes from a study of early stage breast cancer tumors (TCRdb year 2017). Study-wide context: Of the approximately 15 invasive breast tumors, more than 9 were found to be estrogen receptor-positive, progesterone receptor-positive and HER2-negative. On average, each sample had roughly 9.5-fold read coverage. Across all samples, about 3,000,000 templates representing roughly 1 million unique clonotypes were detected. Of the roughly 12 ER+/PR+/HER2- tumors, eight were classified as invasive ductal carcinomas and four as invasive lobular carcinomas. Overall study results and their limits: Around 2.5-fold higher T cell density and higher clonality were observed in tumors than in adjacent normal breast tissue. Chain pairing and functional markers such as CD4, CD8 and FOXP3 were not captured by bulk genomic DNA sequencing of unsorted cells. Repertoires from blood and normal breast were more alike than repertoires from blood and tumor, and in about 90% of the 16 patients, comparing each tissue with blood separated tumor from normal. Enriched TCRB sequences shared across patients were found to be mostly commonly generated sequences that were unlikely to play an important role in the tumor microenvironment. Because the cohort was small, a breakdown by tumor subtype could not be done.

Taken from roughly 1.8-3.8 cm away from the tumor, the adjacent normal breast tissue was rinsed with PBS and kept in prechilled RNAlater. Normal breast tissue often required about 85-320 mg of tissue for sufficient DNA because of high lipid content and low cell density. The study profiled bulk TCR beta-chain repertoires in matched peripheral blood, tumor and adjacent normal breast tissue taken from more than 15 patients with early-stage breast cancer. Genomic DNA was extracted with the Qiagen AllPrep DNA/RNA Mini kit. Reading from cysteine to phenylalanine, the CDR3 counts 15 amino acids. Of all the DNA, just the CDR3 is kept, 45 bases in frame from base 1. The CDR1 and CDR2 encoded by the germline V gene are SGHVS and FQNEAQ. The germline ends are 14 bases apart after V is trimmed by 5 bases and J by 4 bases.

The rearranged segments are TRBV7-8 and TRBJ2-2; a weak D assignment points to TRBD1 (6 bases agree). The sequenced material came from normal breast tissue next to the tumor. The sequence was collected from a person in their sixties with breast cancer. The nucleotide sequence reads TGTGCCAGCAGCCTACAGGGCCCCAGCACCGGGGAGCTGTTTTTT. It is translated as CASSLQGPSTGELFF. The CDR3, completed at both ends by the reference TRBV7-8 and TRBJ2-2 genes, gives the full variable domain GAGVSQSPRYKVAKRGQDVALRCDPISGHVSLFWYQQALGQGPEFLTYFQNEAQLDKSGLPSDRFFAERPEGSVSTLKIQRTQQEDSAVYLCASSLQGPSTGELFFGEGSRLTVL.